The source of this TCR beta chain is a study of shared clonotypes between healthy human individuals. Study-wide background: With ages of 18 to 49, the donors were two women and a few men.

On this clone: The antigen is not known. Other DNA sequences in this sample translate to the same CDR3.

Deletions cut 0 bases from V and 4 bases from J, with 7 bases between. CDR3 length: 14 residues. CDR1 and CDR2 from the germline V gene are KGHSH and LQKENI. Profiling relied on immunoSEQ multiplex PCR, and the TCRdb table lists in-frame clones only, not all of them. The table has roughly 2.5 million clones, approximately 90% seen once. Points from the study as a whole: Across four donors, naive CD4 shared 5% to 6%, naive CD8 over 3%, memory CD4 more than 2%, memory CD8 about 0.4%.

This receptor was identified in a man between 18 and 35 years old in good health. The material sequenced was naive CD4+ T cells sorted from blood. The subset: CD45RA+ positively selected. J is TRBJ2-1 and V is TRBV18, with a tentative D call TRBD1 (5 bases). Here the CDR3 reads CASSPPGQYNEQFF. CDR3 DNA: TGTGCCAGCTCACCACCCGGACAATACAATGAGCAGTTCTTC.